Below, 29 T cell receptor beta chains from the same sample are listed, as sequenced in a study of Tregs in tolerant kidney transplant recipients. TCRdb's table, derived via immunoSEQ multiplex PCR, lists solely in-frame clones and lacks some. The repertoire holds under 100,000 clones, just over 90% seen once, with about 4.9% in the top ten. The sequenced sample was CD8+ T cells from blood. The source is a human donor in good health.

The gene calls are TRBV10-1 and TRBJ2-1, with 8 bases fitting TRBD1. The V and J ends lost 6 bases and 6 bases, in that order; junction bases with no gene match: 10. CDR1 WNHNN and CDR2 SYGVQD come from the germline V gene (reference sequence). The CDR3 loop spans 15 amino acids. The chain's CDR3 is CASRITGGKSNEQFF. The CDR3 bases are TGCGCCAGCAGGATTACAGGGGGAAAAAGCAATGAGCAGTTCTTC.

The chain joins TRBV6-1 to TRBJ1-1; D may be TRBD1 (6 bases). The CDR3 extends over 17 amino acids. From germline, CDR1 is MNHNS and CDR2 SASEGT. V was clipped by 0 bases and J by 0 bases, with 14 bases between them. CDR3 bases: TGTGCCAGCAGTGAAGCGTCGGCAGGGGTTTTGAACACTGAAGCTTTCTTT. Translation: CASSEASAGVLNTEAFF.

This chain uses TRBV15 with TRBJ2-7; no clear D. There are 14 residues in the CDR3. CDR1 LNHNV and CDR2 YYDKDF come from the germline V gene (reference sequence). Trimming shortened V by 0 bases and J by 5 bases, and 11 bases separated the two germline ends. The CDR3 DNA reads TGTGCCACCAGCAGAGATCGGGTGGTCCACGAGCAGTACTTC. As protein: CATSRDRVVHEQYF. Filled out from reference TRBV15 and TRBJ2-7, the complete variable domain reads DAMVIQNPRYQVTQFGKPVTLSCSQTLNHNVMYWYQQKSSQAPKLLFHYYDKDFNNEADTPDNFQSRRPNTSFCFLDIRSPGLGDTAMYLCATSRDRVVHEQYFGPGTRLTVT.

CDR3 region: CASSLGQGRAYEQYF. CDR3 DNA: TGCGCCAGCAGCTTGGGGCAGGGGCGGGCCTACGAGCAGTACTTC. The rearrangement links TRBV5-1 to TRBJ2-7; D is possibly TRBD1 (6 bases). Trimming pared 0 bases from V and 2 bases from J, leaving 12 bases between. The CDR3 covers 15 residues. In germline, CDR1 is SGHRS, CDR2 YFSETQ.

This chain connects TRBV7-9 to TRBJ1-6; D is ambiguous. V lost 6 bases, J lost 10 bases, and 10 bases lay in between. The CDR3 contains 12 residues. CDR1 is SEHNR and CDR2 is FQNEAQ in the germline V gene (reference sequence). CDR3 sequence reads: CASSFPSSPLHF. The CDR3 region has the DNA TGTGCCAGCAGTTTTCCCAGCTCACCCCTCCACTTT.

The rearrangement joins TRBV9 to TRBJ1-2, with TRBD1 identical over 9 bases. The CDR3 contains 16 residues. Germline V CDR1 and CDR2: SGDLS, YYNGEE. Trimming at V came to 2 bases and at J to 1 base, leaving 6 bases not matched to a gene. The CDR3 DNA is TGTGCCAGCAGCGTTCCGCGGGACAGGGATAACTATGGCTACACCTTC. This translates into CASSVPRDRDNYGYTF.

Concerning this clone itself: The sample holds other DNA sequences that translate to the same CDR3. The DNA of the CDR3 is TGTGCCAGTAGTATAAGGGGGAACACTGAAGCTTTCTTT. Its translation is CASSIRGNTEAFF. The rearrangement joins TRBV19 to TRBJ1-1; perhaps TRBD1 as D (5 bases). Germline lookup yields CDR1 LNHDA and CDR2 SQIVND (reference sequence). This CDR3 spans 13 amino acids. Trimming pared 2 bases from V and 1 base from J, leaving 5 bases between.

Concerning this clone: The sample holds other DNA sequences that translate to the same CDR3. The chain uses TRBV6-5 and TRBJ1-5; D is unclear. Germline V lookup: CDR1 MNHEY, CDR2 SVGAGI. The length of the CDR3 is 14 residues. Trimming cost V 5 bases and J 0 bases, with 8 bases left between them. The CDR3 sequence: CASSEGYSNQPQHF. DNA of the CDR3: TGTGCCAGCAGTGAGGGATATAGCAATCAGCCCCAGCATTTT.

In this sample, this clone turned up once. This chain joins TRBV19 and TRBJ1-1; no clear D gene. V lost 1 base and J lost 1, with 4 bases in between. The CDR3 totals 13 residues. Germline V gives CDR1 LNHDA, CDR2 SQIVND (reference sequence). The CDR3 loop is CASSIGTNTEAFF. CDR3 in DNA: TGTGCCAGTAGTATAGGCACGAACACTGAAGCTTTCTTT.

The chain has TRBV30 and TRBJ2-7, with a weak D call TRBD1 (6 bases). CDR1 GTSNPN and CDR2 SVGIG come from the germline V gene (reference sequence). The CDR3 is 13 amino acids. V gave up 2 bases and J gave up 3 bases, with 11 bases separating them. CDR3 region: CAWSLDSNYEQYF. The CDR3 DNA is TGTGCCTGGAGTTTGGACAGCAACTACGAGCAGTACTTC. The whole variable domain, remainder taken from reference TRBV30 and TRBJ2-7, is SQTIHQWPATLVQPVGSPLSLECTVEGTSNPNLYWYRQAAGRGLQLLFYSVGIGQISSEVPQNLSASRPQDRQFILSSKKLLLSDSGFYLCAWSLDSNYEQYFGPGTRLTVT.

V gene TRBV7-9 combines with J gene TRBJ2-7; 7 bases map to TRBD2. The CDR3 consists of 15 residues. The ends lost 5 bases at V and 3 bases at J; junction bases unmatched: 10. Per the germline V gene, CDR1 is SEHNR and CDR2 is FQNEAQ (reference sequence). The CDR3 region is CASSPPGLTFYEQYF. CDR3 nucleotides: TGTGCCAGCAGCCCACCGGGACTAACATTCTACGAGCAGTACTTC.

The CDR3 protein is CASSPGGDGQFF. CDR3 nucleotides: TGTGCCAGCAGCCCAGGGGGGGACGGGCAGTTCTTC. The V gene is TRBV13, the J gene TRBJ2-1; D possibly matches TRBD1 or TRBD2 (7 bases each). Germline CDR1 and CDR2: PRHDT and FYEKMQ (reference sequence). This CDR3 is 12 amino acids long. The V end was cut by 5 bases, the J end by 12 bases, with 14 bases between.

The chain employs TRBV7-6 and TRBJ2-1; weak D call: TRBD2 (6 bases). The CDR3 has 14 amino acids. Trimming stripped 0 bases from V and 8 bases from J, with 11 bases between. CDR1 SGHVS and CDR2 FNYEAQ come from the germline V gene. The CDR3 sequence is CASSLASGVDEQFF. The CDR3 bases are TGTGCCAGCAGCTTAGCTTCGGGAGTCGATGAGCAGTTCTTC.

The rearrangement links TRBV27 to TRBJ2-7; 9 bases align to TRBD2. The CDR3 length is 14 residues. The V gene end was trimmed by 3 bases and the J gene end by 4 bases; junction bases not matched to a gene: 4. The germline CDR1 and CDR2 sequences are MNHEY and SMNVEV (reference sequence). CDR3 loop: CASSFSGSGYEQYF. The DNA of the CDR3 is TGTGCCAGCAGTTTTAGCGGGAGTGGGTACGAGCAGTACTTC.

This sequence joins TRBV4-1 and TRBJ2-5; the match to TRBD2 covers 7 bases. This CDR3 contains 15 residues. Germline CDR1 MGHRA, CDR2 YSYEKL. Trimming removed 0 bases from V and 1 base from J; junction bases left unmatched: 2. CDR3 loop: CASSQDGGGQETQYF. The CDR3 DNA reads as TGCGCCAGCAGCCAAGATGGGGGGGGCCAAGAGACCCAGTACTTC.

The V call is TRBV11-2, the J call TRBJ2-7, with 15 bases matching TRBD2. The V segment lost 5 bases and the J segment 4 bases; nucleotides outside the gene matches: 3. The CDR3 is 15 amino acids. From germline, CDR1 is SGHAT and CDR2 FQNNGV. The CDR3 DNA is TGTGCCAGCAGCGGAGGACTAGCGGGAGGGTACGAGCAGTACTTC. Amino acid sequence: CASSGGLAGGYEQYF.

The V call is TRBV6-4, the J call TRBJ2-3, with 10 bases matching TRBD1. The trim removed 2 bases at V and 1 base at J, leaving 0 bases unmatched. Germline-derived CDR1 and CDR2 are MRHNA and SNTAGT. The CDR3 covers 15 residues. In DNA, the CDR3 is TGTGCCAGCAGTGACGGGACAGGGGGCACAGATACGCAGTATTTT. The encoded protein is CASSDGTGGTDTQYF.

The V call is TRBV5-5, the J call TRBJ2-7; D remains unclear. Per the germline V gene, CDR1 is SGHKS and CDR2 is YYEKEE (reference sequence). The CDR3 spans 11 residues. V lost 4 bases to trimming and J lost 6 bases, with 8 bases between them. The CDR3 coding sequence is TGTGCCAGCAGCGTTGGCCTCGAGCAGTACTTC. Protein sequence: CASSVGLEQYF.

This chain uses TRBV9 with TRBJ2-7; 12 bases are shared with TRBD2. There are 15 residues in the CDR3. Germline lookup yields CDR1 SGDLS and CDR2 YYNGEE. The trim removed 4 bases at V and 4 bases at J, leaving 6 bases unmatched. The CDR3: CASSPWTSGTYEQYF. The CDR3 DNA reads TGTGCCAGCAGCCCTTGGACTAGCGGGACATACGAGCAGTACTTC.

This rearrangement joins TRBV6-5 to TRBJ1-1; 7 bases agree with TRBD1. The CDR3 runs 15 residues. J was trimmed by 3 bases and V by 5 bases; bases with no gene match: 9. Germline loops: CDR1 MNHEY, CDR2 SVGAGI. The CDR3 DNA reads TGTGCCAGCAGTCCCGGGACAGCATGGGACACTGAAGCTTTCTTT. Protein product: CASSPGTAWDTEAFF.

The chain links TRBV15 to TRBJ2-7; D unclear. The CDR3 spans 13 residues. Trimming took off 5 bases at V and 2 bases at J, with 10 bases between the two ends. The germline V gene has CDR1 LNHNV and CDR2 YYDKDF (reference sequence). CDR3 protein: CATSGRRPYEQYF. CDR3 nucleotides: TGTGCCACCAGCGGAAGGCGTCCCTACGAGCAGTACTTC. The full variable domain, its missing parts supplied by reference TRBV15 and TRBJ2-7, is DAMVIQNPRYQVTQFGKPVTLSCSQTLNHNVMYWYQQKSSQAPKLLFHYYDKDFNNEADTPDNFQSRRPNTSFCFLDIRSPGLGDTAMYLCATSGRRPYEQYFGPGTRLTVT.

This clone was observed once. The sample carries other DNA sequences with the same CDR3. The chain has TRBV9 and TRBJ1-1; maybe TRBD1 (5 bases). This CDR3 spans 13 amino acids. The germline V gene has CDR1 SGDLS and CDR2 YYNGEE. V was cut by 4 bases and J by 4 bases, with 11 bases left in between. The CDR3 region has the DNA TGTGCCAGCAGCCCCGGGGGGGGCACTGAAGCTTTCTTT. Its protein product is CASSPGGGTEAFF.

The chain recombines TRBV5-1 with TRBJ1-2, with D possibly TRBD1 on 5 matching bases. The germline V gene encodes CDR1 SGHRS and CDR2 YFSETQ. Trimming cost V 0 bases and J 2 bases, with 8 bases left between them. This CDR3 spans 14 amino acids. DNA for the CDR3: TGCGCCAGCAGCTTGGAATCAGGGAACTATGGCTACACCTTC. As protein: CASSLESGNYGYTF.

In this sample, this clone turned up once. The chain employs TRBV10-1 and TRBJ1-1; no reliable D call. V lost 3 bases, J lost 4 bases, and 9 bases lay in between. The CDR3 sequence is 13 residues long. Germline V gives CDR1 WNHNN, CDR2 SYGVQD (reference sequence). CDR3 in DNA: TGCGCCAGCAGTGACAGGAGAGGCACTGAAGCTTTCTTT. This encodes CASSDRRGTEAFF.

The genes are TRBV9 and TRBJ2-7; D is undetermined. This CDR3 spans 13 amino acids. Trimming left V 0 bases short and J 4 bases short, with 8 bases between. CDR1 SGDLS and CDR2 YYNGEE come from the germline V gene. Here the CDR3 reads CASSVAVPYEQYF. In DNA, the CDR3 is TGTGCCAGCAGCGTAGCTGTTCCGTACGAGCAGTACTTC.

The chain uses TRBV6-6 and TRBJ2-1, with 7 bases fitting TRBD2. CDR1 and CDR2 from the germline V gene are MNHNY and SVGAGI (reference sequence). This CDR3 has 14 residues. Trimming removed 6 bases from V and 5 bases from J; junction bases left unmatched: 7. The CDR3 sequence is CASRREGMDNEQFF. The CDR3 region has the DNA TGTGCCAGCAGGAGGGAGGGAATGGACAATGAGCAGTTCTTC.

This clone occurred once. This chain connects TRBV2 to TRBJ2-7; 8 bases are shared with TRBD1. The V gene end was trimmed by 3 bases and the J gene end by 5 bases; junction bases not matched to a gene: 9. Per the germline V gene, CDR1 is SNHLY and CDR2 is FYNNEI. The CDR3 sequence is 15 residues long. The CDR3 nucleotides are TGTGCCAGCAGTGATTTAGACAGGGGCTCGGACGAGCAGTACTTC. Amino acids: CASSDLDRGSDEQYF.

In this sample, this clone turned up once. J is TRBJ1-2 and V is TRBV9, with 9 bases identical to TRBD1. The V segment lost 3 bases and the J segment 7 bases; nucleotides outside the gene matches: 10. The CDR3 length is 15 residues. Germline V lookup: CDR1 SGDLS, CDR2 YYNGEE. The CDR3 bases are TGTGCCAGCAGCGCCCGGACAGGGGATTTTGTTGGCTACACCTTC. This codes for CASSARTGDFVGYTF.

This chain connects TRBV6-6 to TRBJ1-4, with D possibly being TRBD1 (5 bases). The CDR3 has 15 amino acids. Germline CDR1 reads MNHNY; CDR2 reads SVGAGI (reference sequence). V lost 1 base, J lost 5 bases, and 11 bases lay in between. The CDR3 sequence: CASSYLETENEKLFF. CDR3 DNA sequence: TGTGCCAGCAGTTACTTGGAGACAGAAAATGAAAAACTGTTTTTT.